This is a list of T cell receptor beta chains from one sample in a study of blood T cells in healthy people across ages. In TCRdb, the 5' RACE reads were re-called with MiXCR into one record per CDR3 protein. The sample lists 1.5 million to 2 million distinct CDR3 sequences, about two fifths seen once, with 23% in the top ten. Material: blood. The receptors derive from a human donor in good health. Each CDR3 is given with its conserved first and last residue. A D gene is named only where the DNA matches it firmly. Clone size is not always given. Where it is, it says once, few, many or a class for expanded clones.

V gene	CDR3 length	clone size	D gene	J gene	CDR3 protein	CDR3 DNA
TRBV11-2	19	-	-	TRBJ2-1	CASSLDQKFGGLSYNEQFF	TGTGCCAGCAGCTTAGATCAAAAATTCGGGGGGCTCTCCTACAATGAGCAGTTCTTC
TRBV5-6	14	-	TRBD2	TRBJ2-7	CASSQGLVSYEQYF	TGTGCCAGCAGCCAGGGACTAGTGTCCTACGAGCAGTACTTC
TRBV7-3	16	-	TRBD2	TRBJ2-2	CASSTYSGGNTGELFF	TGTGCCAGCAGCACCTATAGCGGGGGAAACACCGGGGAGCTGTTTTTT
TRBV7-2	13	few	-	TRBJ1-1	CASSLSAYTEAFF	TGTGCCAGCAGCTTGTCGGCTTACACTGAAGCTTTCTTT
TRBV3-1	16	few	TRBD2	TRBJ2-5	CASSQDPGPGGETQYF	TGTGCCAGCAGCCAGGACCCGGGTCCCGGGGGGGAGACCCAGTACTTC
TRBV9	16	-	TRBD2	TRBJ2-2	CASSPGLAGGSVELFF	TGTGCCAGCAGCCCGGGACTAGCGGGGGGTTCCGTCGAGCTGTTTTTT
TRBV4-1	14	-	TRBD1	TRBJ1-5	CASSHTQGNQPQHF	TGCGCCAGCAGCCACACACAGGGGAATCAGCCCCAGCATTTT
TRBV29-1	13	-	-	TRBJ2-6	CSSLGAGANVLTF	TGCAGCTCTTTGGGGGCCGGGGCCAACGTCCTGACTTTC
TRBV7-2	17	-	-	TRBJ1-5	CASSLNGNKISNQPQHF	TGTGCCAGCAGCTTGAACGGTAATAAGATTAGCAATCAGCCCCAGCATTTT
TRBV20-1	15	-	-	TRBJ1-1	CSARNDRLRNTEAFF	TGCAGTGCTAGAAACGATCGCCTGCGGAACACTGAAGCTTTCTTT
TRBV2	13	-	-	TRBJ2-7	CASSGEETYEQYF	TGTGCCAGCAGTGGGGAGGAAACCTACGAGCAGTACTTC
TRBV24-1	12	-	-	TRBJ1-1	CATSDLTDVAFF	TGTGCCACCAGTGATTTAACAGACGTCGCTTTCTTT
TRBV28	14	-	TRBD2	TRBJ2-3	CASSQALAEDTQYF	TGTGCCAGCAGTCAAGCTCTAGCGGAAGATACGCAGTATTTT
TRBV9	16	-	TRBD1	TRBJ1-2	CASSVADRGLNYGYTF	TGTGCCAGCAGCGTAGCGGACAGGGGGCTGAACTATGGCTACACCTTC
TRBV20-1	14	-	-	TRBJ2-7	CSVRVRVKGNEQYF	TGCAGTGTTCGAGTCCGGGTTAAGGGGAACGAGCAGTACTTC
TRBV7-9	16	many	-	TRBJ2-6	CASSNTGYSGANVLTF	TGTGCTAGCAGCAATACGGGTTACTCTGGGGCCAACGTCCTGACTTTC
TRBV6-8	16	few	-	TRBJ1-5	CASSYSVRYSNQPQHF	TGTGCCAGCAGTTACTCGGTCCGCTATAGCAATCAGCCCCAGCATTTT
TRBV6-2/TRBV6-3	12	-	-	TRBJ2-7	CASSYGTAALYF	TGTGCCAGCAGTTATGGAACGGCAGCCCTGTACTTC
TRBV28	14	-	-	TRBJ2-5	CASERNPLQETQYF	TGTGCCAGCGAGAGAAACCCGCTCCAAGAGACCCAGTACTTC
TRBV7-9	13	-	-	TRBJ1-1	CASSLVGSIGAFF	TGTGCCAGCAGCTTAGTGGGCTCCATCGGAGCTTTCTTT
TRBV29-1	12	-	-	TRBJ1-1	CSAERGEGGAFF	TGCAGCGCCGAGAGGGGGGAAGGTGGCGCTTTCTTT
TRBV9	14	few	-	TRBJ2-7	CASSVGPDPGEQYF	TGTGCCAGCAGCGTAGGTCCGGACCCAGGGGAGCAGTACTTC
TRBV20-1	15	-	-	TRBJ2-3	CSARVGASSTDTQYF	TGCAGTGCTAGGGTAGGAGCTTCTAGCACAGATACGCAGTATTTT
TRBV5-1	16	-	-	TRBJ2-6	CASSGGIHSGANVLTF	TGCGCCAGCAGCGGGGGTATACACTCTGGGGCCAACGTCCTGACTTTC
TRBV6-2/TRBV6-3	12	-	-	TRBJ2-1	CASRRGSGEQFF	TGTGCCAGCAGGAGAGGTTCGGGTGAGCAGTTCTTC
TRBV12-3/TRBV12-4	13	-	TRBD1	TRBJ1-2	CPGGPGNQDGYTF	TGTCCAGGGGGCCCCGGAAACCAGGATGGCTACACCTTC
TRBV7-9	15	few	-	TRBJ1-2	CASSQRNRVTGGYTF	TGTGCCAGCAGCCAGCGCAACAGGGTGACGGGTGGCTACACCTTC
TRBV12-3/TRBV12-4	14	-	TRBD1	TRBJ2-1	CASSLRQGGETQFF	TGTGCCAGCAGTTTAAGACAGGGGGGAGAGACCCAGTTCTTC
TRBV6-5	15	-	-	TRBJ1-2	CASSYPAQGVYGYTF	TGTGCCAGCAGTTACCCGGCACAAGGTGTCTATGGCTACACCTTC
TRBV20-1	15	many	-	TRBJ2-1	CSARAYGRSYNEQFF	TGCAGTGCTAGAGCCTATGGAAGGTCCTACAATGAGCAGTTCTTC
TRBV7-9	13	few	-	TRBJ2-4	CASGGGAKNIQYF	TGTGCCAGCGGCGGGGGCGCTAAAAACATTCAGTACTTC
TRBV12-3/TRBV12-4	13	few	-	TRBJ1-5	CASSPLTRQPQHF	TGTGCCAGCAGCCCCTTAACTAGGCAGCCCCAGCATTTT
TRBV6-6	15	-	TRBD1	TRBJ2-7	CASSTLGGAFWEQYF	TGTGCCAGCAGTACTCTAGGGGGCGCGTTTTGGGAGCAGTACTTC
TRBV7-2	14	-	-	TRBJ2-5	CASSRWQGLETQYF	TGTGCCAGCAGCCGGTGGCAGGGGCTGGAGACCCAGTACTTC
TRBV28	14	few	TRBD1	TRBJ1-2	CASSATGTGYGYTF	TGTGCCAGCAGTGCTACCGGGACAGGCTATGGCTACACCTTC